This TCR beta chain comes out of a study of response to subunit inactivated influenza vaccine. Study results and limitations: The authors suggested that few new T cells are recruited per seasonal influenza vaccination.

This clonotype has a handful of counts. The antigen is not known. With 0 bases clipped from V and 16 bases from J, the junction kept 6 bases outside the gene matches. Germline-derived CDR1 and CDR2 are SGHTA and FQGNSA. This CDR3 is 13 amino acids long. One entry per CDR3 protein, called by TCRdb with MiXCR from the RT-PCR reads. Of about half a million distinct CDR3 sequences listed, less than 30% are singletons. The chain couples TRBV7-2 to TRBJ2-1; TRBD2 matches at 10 bases. This material consisted of CD4+ T cells sorted from PBMCs, taken 5 days after vaccination. The clonotype was recovered from a man between 50 and 59 years old who received an inactivated influenza vaccine. In DNA form, the CDR3 reads TGTGCCAGCAGCTTAGCGGCTAGCGGGAGTCCTTTCTTC. This gives the protein CASSLAASGSPFF.